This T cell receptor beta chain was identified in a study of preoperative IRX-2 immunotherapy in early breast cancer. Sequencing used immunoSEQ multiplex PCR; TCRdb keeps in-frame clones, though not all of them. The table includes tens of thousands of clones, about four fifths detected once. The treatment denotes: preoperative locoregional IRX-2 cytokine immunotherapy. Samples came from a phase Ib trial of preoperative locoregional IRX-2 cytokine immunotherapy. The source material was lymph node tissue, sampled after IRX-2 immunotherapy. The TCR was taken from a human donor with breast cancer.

CDR3 sequence (DNA): TGTGCCAGCAGCCGGAAGGGACAGGTCTTAATCGGGAACTATGGCTACACCTTC. Encoded protein: CASSRKGQVLIGNYGYTF. The chain couples TRBV11-3 to TRBJ1-2; TRBD1 agrees at 8 bases. The CDR3 length is 18 residues. Losses at the gene ends were 5 bases for V and 2 bases for J; bases not matched to a gene: 16. Germline CDR1 SGHNT, CDR2 YENEEA. The full variable domain, rest sourced from reference TRBV11-3 and TRBJ1-2, is EAGVVQSPRYKIIEKKQPVAFWCNPISGHNTLYWYLQNLGQGPELLIRYENEEAVDDSQLPKDRFSAERLKGVDSTLKIQPAELGDSAVYLCASSRKGQVLIGNYGYTFGSGTRLTVV.